This entry lists 20 T cell receptor beta chains sequenced from one sample in a study of monozygotic twins with inflammatory bowel disease. TCRdb reprocessed the 5' RACE reads, keeping one entry per CDR3 protein, no DNA. The sample's table shows nearly 450,000 distinct CDR3 sequences. Sequencing input: blood. The source is a human donor with ulcerative colitis or Crohn's disease, or a healthy co-twin of an affected twin (not recorded which).

The V call is TRBV4-1, the J call TRBJ1-1. The germline CDR1 and CDR2 sequences are MGHRA and YSYEKL. The CDR3 is 12 amino acids. This chain's CDR3 is CASSHGQLEAFF.

The rearrangement joins TRBV7-8 to TRBJ1-1. The CDR3 loop spans 16 amino acids. Germline V gives CDR1 SGHVS, CDR2 FQNEAQ. The chain's CDR3 is CASSLAVGVRNTEAFF.

The rearrangement uses TRBV20-1 and TRBJ1-6; TCRdb indicates TRBD1, and absent DNA this call remains unverified. CDR1 DFQATT and CDR2 SNEGSKA come from the germline V gene (reference sequence). This CDR3 has 15 amino acids. The chain's CDR3 is CSARVRQGGNSPLHF.

This chain uses TRBV19 with TRBJ1-5; as DNA is missing, the TRBD1 call by TCRdb cannot be tested. The CDR3 contains 15 residues. Germline assignment: CDR1 LNHDA and CDR2 SQIVND (reference sequence). The CDR3 region is CASSIGTGNAQPQHF.

The rearrangement joins TRBV2 to TRBJ2-3; as DNA is missing, the TRBD2 call by TCRdb cannot be tested. CDR3 length: 17 amino acids. The germline V gene has CDR1 SNHLY and CDR2 FYNNEI. The CDR3 loop is CASSEAAAGGLTDTQYF.

This chain uses TRBV20-1 with TRBJ1-5; TCRdb gives TRBD1 as the D gene, but with no DNA this cannot be confirmed. The CDR3 sequence is 15 residues long. CDR1 is DFQATT, CDR2 SNEGSKA, per germline (reference sequence). The CDR3 spells CSARHGTEGNQPQHF.

The chain employs TRBV9 and TRBJ2-3. The CDR3 length is 16 residues. Germline CDR1 reads SGDLS; CDR2 reads YYNGEE. Here the CDR3 reads CASSVGSSFRADTQYF.

The CDR3 reads CASSNLYWASGAPNTQYF. This sequence joins TRBV11-2 and TRBJ2-3; TCRdb's D call of TRBD2 is untestable without DNA. The CDR3 consists of 18 residues. Germline V gene lookup returns CDR1 SGHAT and CDR2 FQNNGV.

The chain couples TRBV7-9 to TRBJ2-5; there is no DNA to check the TCRdb D call of TRBD2. CDR1 is SEHNR, CDR2 FQNEAQ, per germline (reference sequence). The CDR3 has 15 amino acids. The CDR3 loop is CASSLGLVGIETQYF.

The gene calls are TRBV7-2 and TRBJ1-1; absent DNA, TCRdb's TRBD1 call cannot be checked. Germline loops: CDR1 SGHTA, CDR2 FQGNSA. The CDR3 sequence is 15 residues long. This chain's CDR3 is CASSLTGGPDTEAFF.

The chain links TRBV7-3 to TRBJ1-5; the TCRdb D gene call, TRBD1, has no DNA to confirm it. The CDR3 sequence is 14 residues long. Per germline, CDR1 SGHTA and CDR2 FQGTGA. CDR3 protein: CASSLTGPAQPQHF.

The chain is built from TRBV7-2 and TRBJ2-4; TCRdb outputs TRBD1, but without DNA this stays unchecked. The CDR3 extends over 16 amino acids. CDR1 and CDR2 from the germline V gene are SGHTA and FQGNSA. The CDR3 here is CASSLVGGGGKNIQYF.

The chain is built from TRBV6-1 and TRBJ2-3; TCRdb's D call of TRBD1 is untestable without DNA. The germline V gene encodes CDR1 MNHNS and CDR2 SASEGT. This CDR3 region has 11 residues. The CDR3 spells CATGQWDTQYF.

The chain couples TRBV4-1 to TRBJ2-5; the D gene TCRdb calls, TRBD1, cannot be checked with no DNA. Germline CDR1 and CDR2: MGHRA and YSYEKL. The CDR3 spans 16 residues. The CDR3 sequence is CASSQDQQGVKETQYF.

The chain has TRBV7-3 and TRBJ2-3. The CDR3 is 19 residues long. The V gene's germline CDR1 is SGHTA and CDR2 FQGTGA. This CDR3 reads CASSLGTVPAEHLTDTQYF.

The CDR3 is CASSLMSDTGELFF. This chain connects TRBV5-1 to TRBJ2-2. Germline V gene data show CDR1 as SGHRS and CDR2 as YFSETQ. The CDR3 has 14 residues.

This sequence joins TRBV18 and TRBJ2-5; absent DNA, TCRdb's TRBD1 call cannot be checked. The CDR3 totals 15 residues. Looked up from germline, CDR1 is KGHSH and CDR2 is LQKENI. CDR3 residues: CASSYGGTDQETQYF.

V usage is TRBV5-4 and J usage is TRBJ2-7; TCRdb's D gene call, TRBD1, goes unchecked for lack of DNA. Germline V gene sequence: CDR1 SGHNT, CDR2 YYREEE (reference sequence). The length of the CDR3 is 11 residues. The CDR3 loop reads CASTRGSEQYF.

The gene calls are TRBV6-5 and TRBJ1-1; TCRdb's D gene call, TRBD1, goes unchecked for lack of DNA. Germline V gene sequence: CDR1 MNHEY, CDR2 SVGAGI. This CDR3 region has 15 residues. The CDR3: CASSSLQGKNTEAFF.

V usage is TRBV6-1 and J usage is TRBJ1-5. The CDR3 spans 14 residues. The germline gives CDR1 MNHNS, CDR2 SASEGT. The CDR3 reads CASKEESGNQPQHF.